This T cell receptor beta chain was sequenced for a study of cytomegalovirus exposure and HLA in healthy donors. Use of 60 Vbeta and 13 Jbeta primers characterized the PCR. Sequenced by immunoSEQ multiplex PCR; TCRdb stores in-frame clones only, minus some. The table has some 190,000 clones, approximately 80% seen once; the top ten hold approximately 1%. The CDR3 length is 12 residues. Germline-derived CDR1 and CDR2 are SEHNR and FQNEAQ (reference sequence). V was clipped by 5 bases and J by 5 bases, with 9 bases between them. Sequencing used PBMCs. The receptor was isolated from a woman aged 40-49 years in good health and CMV-seronegative. V and J are TRBV7-9 and TRBJ1-2; D unclear. CDR3 in amino acids: CASSNLEYGYTF. The CDR3 nucleotides read TGTGCCAGCAGCAACCTGGAGTATGGCTACACCTTC.